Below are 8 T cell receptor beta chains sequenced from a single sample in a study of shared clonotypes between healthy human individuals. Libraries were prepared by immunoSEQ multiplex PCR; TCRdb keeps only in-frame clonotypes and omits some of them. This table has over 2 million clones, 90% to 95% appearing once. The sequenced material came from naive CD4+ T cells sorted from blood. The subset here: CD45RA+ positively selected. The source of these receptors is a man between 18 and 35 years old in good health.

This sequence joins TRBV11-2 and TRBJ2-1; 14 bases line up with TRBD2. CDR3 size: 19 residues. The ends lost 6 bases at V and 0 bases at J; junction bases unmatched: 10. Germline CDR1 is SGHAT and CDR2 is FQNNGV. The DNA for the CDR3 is TGTGCCAGCAGTGGCCGGACTAGCGGGGGGAAAAGCTCCTACAATGAGCAGTTCTTC. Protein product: CASSGRTSGGKSSYNEQFF.

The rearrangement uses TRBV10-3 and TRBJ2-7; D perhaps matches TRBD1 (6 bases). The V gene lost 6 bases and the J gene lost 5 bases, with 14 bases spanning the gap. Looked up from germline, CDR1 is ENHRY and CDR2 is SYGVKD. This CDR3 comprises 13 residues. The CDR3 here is CAISPSQGHEQYF. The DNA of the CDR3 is TGTGCCATCAGCCCTTCACAGGGCCACGAGCAGTACTTC.

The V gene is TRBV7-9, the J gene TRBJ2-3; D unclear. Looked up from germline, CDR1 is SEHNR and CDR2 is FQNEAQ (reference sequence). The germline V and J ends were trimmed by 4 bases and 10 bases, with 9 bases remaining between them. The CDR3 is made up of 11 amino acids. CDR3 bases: TGTGCCAGCAGCTCGGGTCTTCCGCAGTATTTT. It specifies CASSSGLPQYF. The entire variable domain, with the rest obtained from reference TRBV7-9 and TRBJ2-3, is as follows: DTGVSQNPRHKITKRGQNVTFRCDPISEHNRLYWYRQTLGQGPEFLTYFQNEAQLEKSRLLSDRFSAERPKGSFSTLEIQRTEQGDSAMYLCASSSGLPQYFGPGTRLTVL.

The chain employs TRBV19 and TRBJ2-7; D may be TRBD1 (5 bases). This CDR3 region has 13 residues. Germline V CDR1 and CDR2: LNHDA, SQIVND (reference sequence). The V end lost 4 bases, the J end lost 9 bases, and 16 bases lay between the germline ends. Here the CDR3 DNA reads TGTGCCAGTAGTACCATGGCAGTAGGGGTGCAGTACTTC. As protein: CASSTMAVGVQYF. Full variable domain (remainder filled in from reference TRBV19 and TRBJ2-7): DGGITQSPKYLFRKEGQNVTLSCEQNLNHDAMYWYRQDPGQGLRLIYYSQIVNDFQKGDIAEGYSVSREKKESFPLTVTSAQKNPTAFYLCASSTMAVGVQYFGPGTRLTVT.

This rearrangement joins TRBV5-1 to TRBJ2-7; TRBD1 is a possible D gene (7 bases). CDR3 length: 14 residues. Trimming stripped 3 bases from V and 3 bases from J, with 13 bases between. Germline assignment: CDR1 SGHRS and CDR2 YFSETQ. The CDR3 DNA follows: TGCGCCAGCAGCTACCAGGGGGGCATCTACGAGCAGTACTTC. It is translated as CASSYQGGIYEQYF.

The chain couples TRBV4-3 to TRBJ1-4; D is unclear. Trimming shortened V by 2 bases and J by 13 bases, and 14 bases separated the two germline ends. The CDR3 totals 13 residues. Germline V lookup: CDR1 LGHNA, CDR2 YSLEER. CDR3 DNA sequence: TGCGCCAGCAGCCAAACTGGAGGAGTCAGACTGTTTTTT. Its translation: CASSQTGGVRLFF.

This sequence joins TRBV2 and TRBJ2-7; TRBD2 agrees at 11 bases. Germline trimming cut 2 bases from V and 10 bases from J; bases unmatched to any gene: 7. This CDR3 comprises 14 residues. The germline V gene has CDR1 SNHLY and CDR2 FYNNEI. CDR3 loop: CASSETSGGAKQYF. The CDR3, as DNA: TGTGCCAGCAGTGAAACTAGCGGGGGAGCCAAACAGTACTTC.

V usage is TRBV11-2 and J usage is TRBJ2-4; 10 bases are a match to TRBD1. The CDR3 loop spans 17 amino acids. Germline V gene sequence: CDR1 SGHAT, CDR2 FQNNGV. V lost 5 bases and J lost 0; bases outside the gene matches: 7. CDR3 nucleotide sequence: TGTGCCAGCAGCCGTGCCGGGACAGGGGAAGCCAAAAACATTCAGTACTTC. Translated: CASSRAGTGEAKNIQYF.